This entry concerns a single T cell receptor beta chain. The CDR3 totals 14 residues. Deletions cut 2 bases from V and 4 bases from J, with 9 bases between. Germline lookup yields CDR1 SGHTA and CDR2 FQGNSA. The data belong to a study of blood T cell repertoires in COVID-19. Study background: PBMCs, B-cell-depleted T cells, or T cells were the source of the cDNA or gDNA that made up the material.

Authors' data handling: Cell counts per sample came from amplifying reference gene primers. Sequencing was performed with immunoSEQ multiplex PCR; in TCRdb, only in-frame clones are kept and a portion is missing. Clone size and V and J calls were adopted from that table, with D and trimming inferred from the DNA. The sample has about 33,000 clones, about 91% seen once. This TCR was sampled from a human donor in a cohort sampled during active COVID-19. V and J are TRBV7-2 and TRBJ1-5; the D is unclear. The source material was peripheral blood. The chain's CDR3 is CASSLRPGNQPQHF. The CDR3 DNA is TGTGCCAGCAGCTTAAGGCCAGGAAATCAGCCCCAGCATTTT.